This note documents a single TCR beta chain sequence. The antigen remains unidentified. This specimen belongs to a study of graft-versus-host responses after intestinal transplantation. Study information: Anti-thymocyte globulin served as induction for all recipients, who then took tacrolimus and steroids for roughly 3 years. Study-wide findings and caveats: Circulating GvH clone levels at their peak were associated with HvG declines (early post-transplant). The recipient marrow held GvH clones, and some of them showed up first in ileum or blood.

TCRdb keeps only in-frame clones here, not all; method: immunoSEQ multiplex PCR. The repertoire consists of fewer than 10,000 clones, with approximately 87% occurring once and the leading ten covering roughly 10%. The germline gives CDR1 MDHEN, CDR2 SYDVKM. Losses at the gene ends were 2 bases for V and 5 bases for J; bases not matched to a gene: 4. The CDR3 sequence is 14 residues long. The receptor comes from a human patient who received an intestinal transplant, so some T cells may come from the graft donor. The sequences come from PBMCs, collected 242 days after intestinal transplant. The rearrangement joins TRBV28 to TRBJ1-1; 8 positions agree with TRBD1. CDR3 sequence reads: CASSLDRGKTEAFF. Here the CDR3 DNA reads TGTGCCAGCAGTTTAGACAGGGGTAAGACTGAAGCTTTCTTT.